This T cell receptor beta chain was sequenced in a study of neurological immune-mediated disorders. This clonotype was seen ten or more times. The CDR3 sequence is 15 residues long. V was clipped by 0 bases and J by 6 bases, with 12 bases between them. In germline, CDR1 is MNHEY, CDR2 SVGAGI. TCRdb fed the 5' RACE reads into MiXCR, producing one record per CDR3 protein. The table shows roughly 60,000 distinct CDR3 sequences, with about 10% occurring only once. The sequence was collected from a man aged 55 to 70 in good health. Material for sequencing was PBMCs. The chain couples TRBV6-5 to TRBJ1-5; the D is unclear. The CDR3 spells CASSYSKFAGQPQHF. The CDR3 coding sequence is TGTGCCAGCAGTTACTCGAAGTTTGCGGGTCAGCCCCAGCATTTT.